The entry that follows covers one T cell receptor (beta chain) sequence. The table lists this clonotype with a few counts. The antigen this receptor binds is unknown. No base quality information exists; no much larger clone differs at one position. The protocol used for the library was 5' RACE. TCRdb records NextSeq 500 as the sequencer. To allow correction of PCR and sequencing errors, the TCR library protocol tagged every TCR cDNA molecule with a unique molecular identifier. As for the original processing: TCR identification, UMI-based error correction and CDR3 extraction were all carried out with Decombinator tools. Expanded TCRs were defined as those above a frequency of 2 per 1,000, corresponding to the top 1% of the tumor frequency distribution. Expanded tumor TCRs were classed as regional if statistically deemed absent (corrected P<0.05) from at least one tumor region, otherwise ubiquitous. Rényi diversity was computed with the R vegan package after subsampling each repertoire 100 times to 5,000 TCRs. To build CDR3 similarity networks, amino acid triplet string-kernel similarity was used, and CDR3s were connected when their pairwise similarity was above 0.82. TCRdb ran its own pipeline on the public reads, namely fastp trimming at Q25 and MiXCR clone calling, and kept in-frame beta chains. Duplicate CDR3 protein sequences are folded into a single record with the most common DNA and genes. TCRdb's processing, not the authors', yielded these V and J calls. Recorded for this sample are about 3,800 distinct CDR3 sequences; around 32% of them occurred a single time. The ten largest make up approximately 25% of the sample.

This sample is drawn from a study of spatial heterogeneity in lung cancer (dated by TCRdb to the late 2010s). For context, the study as a whole: Beta-chain transcripts were consistently detected in greater numbers than alpha-chain transcripts, which likely reflected higher beta-chain transcript abundance. In tumor regions, TCR transcript counts showed a strong correlation with a T cell transcriptional module score derived from matched bulk RNA-seq. In the raw uncorrected reads, each unique combination of TCR and UMI appeared more than ten times on average. In non-small cell lung cancer, the study made a quantitative comparison of TCR alpha and beta repertoires among multiple tumor regions, matched nontumor lung and blood. The study linked features of the TCR repertoire to counts of nonsynonymous mutations, which were determined by whole-exome sequencing of tumor tissue. Both alpha and beta chains were TCR-sequenced in hundreds of tumor regions, around 65 matched nontumor lung samples and some 50 PBMC samples obtained at surgery.

Points the paper makes about the study in general: TCR-seq coverage of tumor T cells was estimated at only 7% to 8.5% for alpha chains and 12% to 15% for beta chains. The tumor nonsynonymous mutation count correlated with the number of expanded intratumoral alpha and beta TCRs. Confirming at a functional level the hypothesis that regional TCRs recognize regional mutations was considered to require additional single-cell paired TCR alpha and beta sequencing. Counts of ubiquitous and regional expanded TCRs were found to correlate with counts of ubiquitous and regional nonsynonymous mutations, respectively.

V sheds 7 bases and J sheds 6 bases, leaving 16 bases between their ends. The CDR3, cysteine through phenylalanine, is 14 amino acids long. The kept DNA is CDR3 alone, 42 bases in frame from the first base. In the paper's terms, the time point label means: sample taken at primary tumor resection. The donors were about 71 patients from the lung TRACERx cohort who had early-stage, untreated non-small cell lung cancer. For TCR sequencing, whole RNA was extracted from tumor and nontumor lung tissue, or from cryopreserved PBMC samples, and no cell sorting was done. A patient was chosen for TCR sequencing only when enough RNA was available from at least two tumor regions. Before being selected, tumor and adjacent nontumor lung specimens were reviewed by a lung pathologist.

This receptor chain uses TRBV12-3 or TRBV12-4 and TRBJ2-1; TRBD1 is possibly the D segment (6 matching bases). Sample: lung tumor tissue, taken at surgery. The TCR was taken from a male donor with early-stage non-small cell lung cancer. The nucleotide sequence reads TGTGCCAGCACCGAGGGGGTAACTGGCAATGAGCAGTTCTTC. It specifies CASTEGVTGNEQFF.